Each of the 19 T cell receptor beta chains below was sequenced from the same sample in a study of Ad26.COV2.S vaccination and SARS-CoV-2 variants. Assay: immunoSEQ multiplex PCR; the TCRdb copy retains only in-frame clones and omits some. The data hold about 400,000 clones, with 83% observed a single time. Treatment meaning: about 20 received Ad26.COV2.S at low or high dose, single or two shots; roughly 5 received placebo; per-sample allocation not given. At day 63 after the first vaccine or placebo injection, samples were drawn. This specimen consisted of peripheral blood, obtained in a trial of Ad26.COV2.S vaccine versus placebo. These receptors were obtained from a person between 18 and 65 years old who received the Ad26.COV2.S COVID-19 vaccine or a placebo.

V is TRBV29-1 and J is TRBJ1-2, with D unclear. The CDR3 has 11 residues. Trimming took off 6 bases at V and 7 bases at J, with 12 bases between the two ends. Germline CDR1 and CDR2: SQVTM and ANQGSEA. The CDR3 bases are TGCAGCGTCGCCGAGGGCGGTGGCTACACCTTC. Residues: CSVAEGGGYTF.

The chain recombines TRBV5-3 with TRBJ1-2, with 7 bases matching TRBD1. TRBV5-3 is recorded as an ORF, its role being uncertain. The CDR3 is 13 residues long. J gave up 7 bases and V 4 bases, and 7 bases lay outside the gene matches. The CDR3 protein is CARSVVSGGGYTF. The DNA for the CDR3 is TGTGCCAGAAGCGTCGTGTCAGGGGGTGGCTACACCTTC.

The genes are TRBV18 and TRBJ2-5, with a possible D match to TRBD1 (5 bases). This CDR3 spans 14 amino acids. The germline V gene has CDR1 KGHSH and CDR2 LQKENI. With 3 bases removed from V and 7 bases from J, the gap between germline ends came to 15 bases. CDR3 bases: TGTGCCAGCTCACCCTTTGGGGCGGATGGGACCCAGTACTTC. This gives the protein CASSPFGADGTQYF.

This chain links TRBV7-2 with TRBJ2-7; TRBD2 agrees at 7 bases. V dropped 5 bases and J dropped 3; count of bases not matched to a gene: 10. The CDR3 runs to 15 residues. CDR1 is SGHTA, CDR2 FQGNSA, per germline. CDR3 bases: TGTGCCAGCAGCCCCAACCCTAGCGGATTCTACGAGCAGTACTTC. Protein: CASSPNPSGFYEQYF.

The rearrangement links TRBV24-1 to TRBJ1-2; TRBD1 is a possible D gene (5 bases). The CDR3 sequence is 14 residues long. Trimming took off 3 bases at V and 3 bases at J, with 10 bases between the two ends. Germline CDR1 and CDR2: KGHDR and SFDVKD. This chain's CDR3 is CATSDIGGDYGYTF. The CDR3 DNA sequence: TGTGCCACCAGTGATATCGGGGGGGACTATGGCTACACCTTC.

The chain is built from TRBV7-2 and TRBJ1-2; D is unresolved. V was pared by 2 bases and J by 10 bases, with 20 bases between. Germline V gives CDR1 SGHTA, CDR2 FQGNSA. CDR3 size: 15 residues. CDR3 sequence (DNA): TGTGCCAGCAGCTTAATTGGCGGGGTGGAGTGGGTCTACACCTTC. It encodes CASSLIGGVEWVYTF.

The CDR3 here is CASSQTGTTGYGYTF. The CDR3 DNA follows: TGTGCCAGCAGCCAGACAGGTACGACAGGGTATGGCTACACCTTC. The chain recombines TRBV4-2 with TRBJ1-2; TRBD1 matches 7 bases. CDR1 and CDR2 from the germline V gene are LGHNA and YNFKEQ. There are 15 residues in the CDR3. Losses at the gene ends were 3 bases for V and 5 bases for J; bases not matched to a gene: 9.

This clone was counted a few times. The chain combines TRBV5-1 with TRBJ1-2; weak D call: TRBD1 (6 bases). Trimming left V 4 bases short and J 3 bases short, with 25 bases between. The CDR3 is 18 residues long. Germline V gene sequence: CDR1 SGHRS, CDR2 YFSETQ. Here the CDR3 reads CASSHSPDSVRAYYGYTF. In DNA form, the CDR3 reads TGCGCCAGCAGCCATTCACCGGACAGCGTCCGTGCCTACTATGGCTACACCTTC.

The rearrangement joins TRBV19 to TRBJ2-1, with a tentative D call TRBD1 (6 bases). CDR1 is LNHDA and CDR2 is SQIVND in the germline V gene (reference sequence). V lost 8 bases, J lost 1 base, and 15 bases lay in between. The CDR3 sequence is 15 residues long. CDR3 sequence (DNA): TGTGCCAGTTCCCTTGACAGGTCATCCTACAATGAGCAGTTCTTC. Its protein is CASSLDRSSYNEQFF.

This clone was seen a few times. The rearrangement links TRBV19 to TRBJ1-3; the D gene is possibly TRBD1 (5 bases). CDR1 LNHDA and CDR2 SQIVND come from the germline V gene (reference sequence). CDR3 size: 16 residues. The V gene lost 3 bases and the J gene lost 1 base, with 13 bases spanning the gap. CDR3 DNA sequence: TGTGCCAGTAGTATTCCCGCAGGGACTTCTGGAAACACCATATATTTT. This gives the protein CASSIPAGTSGNTIYF. Looking up the rest from reference TRBV19 and TRBJ1-3 gives the full variable domain: DGGITQSPKYLFRKEGQNVTLSCEQNLNHDAMYWYRQDPGQGLRLIYYSQIVNDFQKGDIAEGYSVSREKKESFPLTVTSAQKNPTAFYLCASSIPAGTSGNTIYFGEGSWLTVV.

This clone was seen only once. The chain employs TRBV7-9 and TRBJ1-5, with 7 bases that match TRBD1. Germline lookup yields CDR1 SEHNR and CDR2 FQNEAQ (reference sequence). The J segment lost 6 bases and the V segment lost 1 base, leaving 9 bases of the junction unmatched. The CDR3 length is 16 residues. The CDR3 here is CASSLGVGRGPQPQHF. The CDR3 DNA reads TGTGCCAGCAGCTTAGGGGTAGGGAGGGGGCCTCAGCCCCAGCATTTT. The full variable domain, its missing parts supplied by reference TRBV7-9 and TRBJ1-5, is DTGVSQNPRHKITKRGQNVTFRCDPISEHNRLYWYRQTLGQGPEFLTYFQNEAQLEKSRLLSDRFSAERPKGSFSTLEIQRTEQGDSAMYLCASSLGVGRGPQPQHFGDGTRLSIL.

J is TRBJ1-2 and V is TRBV5-1; the D gene is possibly TRBD1 (6 bases). The CDR3 is 14 amino acids. Germline V CDR1 and CDR2: SGHRS, YFSETQ. Trimming removed 2 bases at V and 7 bases at J, with 15 bases between. For the CDR3, the DNA is TGCGCCAGCAGCTTACCCACAGGGCCCGGTGGCTACACCTTC. Translating it yields CASSLPTGPGGYTF.

This sequence joins TRBV4-2 and TRBJ1-2; D gene uncertain. Between the trimmed V and J ends, which lost 0 bases and 8 bases, there was a span of 13 bases. This CDR3 is built from 14 residues. Germline V gene lookup returns CDR1 LGHNA and CDR2 YNFKEQ. CDR3 sequence: CASSQDGGSGGYTF. The CDR3 DNA is TGTGCCAGCAGCCAAGATGGAGGGTCTGGAGGCTACACCTTC.

The CDR3 sequence: CASSLDRGNTEAFF. Here the CDR3 DNA reads TGCGCCAGCAGCTTGGACAGGGGGAACACTGAAGCTTTCTTT. The chain recombines TRBV5-1 with TRBJ1-1, with 7 bases identical to TRBD1. Germline trimming cut 0 bases from V and 1 base from J; bases unmatched to any gene: 0. The V gene's germline CDR1 is SGHRS and CDR2 YFSETQ. This CDR3 is 14 amino acids long.

The chain employs TRBV7-2 and TRBJ2-1; no firm D call. V lost 2 bases, J lost 1 base, and 9 bases lay in between. The germline V gene encodes CDR1 SGHTA and CDR2 FQGNSA. The CDR3 contains 15 residues. The CDR3 sequence: CASSLLGLSYNEQFF. DNA of the CDR3: TGTGCCAGCAGCTTACTGGGGTTGTCCTACAATGAGCAGTTCTTC.

The chain uses TRBV11-2 and TRBJ2-3; possible D gene TRBD2, 6 bases. The CDR3 sequence is 14 residues long. The ends were cut back, 5 bases at V and 5 bases at J, with 14 bases in the middle. Germline V gene lookup returns CDR1 SGHAT and CDR2 FQNNGV. CDR3 sequence reads: CASSGDGGGDTQYF. CDR3 nucleotides: TGTGCCAGCAGCGGAGACGGGGGTGGAGATACGCAGTATTTT.

The chain uses TRBV2 and TRBJ2-2, with TRBD1 as a possible D gene (6 bases). The CDR3 consists of 15 residues. Germline lookup yields CDR1 SNHLY and CDR2 FYNNEI. The V end was cut by 0 bases, the J end by 6 bases, with 11 bases between. CDR3 sequence: CASSEAQAGAGELFF. The CDR3 DNA is TGTGCCAGCAGTGAAGCGCAAGCAGGGGCCGGGGAGCTGTTTTTT.

The V call is TRBV30, the J call TRBJ2-3; D not resolved. V shed 2 bases and J shed 4 bases, with 7 bases lying between them. The CDR3 consists of 12 residues. Germline values: CDR1 GTSNPN, CDR2 SVGIG (reference sequence). In nucleotides, the CDR3 is TGTGCCTGGAGTCGCTTCGCAGATACGCAGTATTTT. Translating it yields CAWSRFADTQYF.

The V call is TRBV6-5, the J call TRBJ2-7, with D tentatively TRBD1 (8 bases). The CDR3 contains 15 residues. CDR1 MNHEY and CDR2 SVGAGI come from the germline V gene. Trimming stripped 4 bases from V and 5 bases from J, with 18 bases between. The CDR3 loop is CASSFPDRGGNEQYF. DNA of the CDR3: TGTGCCAGCAGTTTCCCCGACAGGGGAGGGAACGAGCAGTACTTC.